The subject of this entry is one T cell receptor beta chain. Amplification used 60 Vbeta primers and 13 Jbeta primers. The table came from immunoSEQ multiplex PCR; TCRdb's copy has only in-frame clones and leaves some out. The sample lists fewer than 120,000 clones; roughly four fifths were seen once. The CDR3 contains 15 residues. Germline V gives CDR1 MNHEY, CDR2 SVGAGI. J gave up 5 bases and V 5 bases, and 8 bases lay outside the gene matches. This sample was included in a study of cytomegalovirus exposure and HLA in healthy donors. Study details: Approximately 180 million T cells yielded around 120 million unique TCR beta sequences in earlier analysis. Around 80 million unique TCR sequences came from HLA-typed donors in an early release.

This sequence joins TRBV6-5 and TRBJ1-2; 10 bases align to TRBD1. Sequencing input: PBMCs. The source is a woman in her 30s in good health and CMV-seronegative. The CDR3 spells CASSGSGTGEYGYTF. In nucleotides, the CDR3 is TGTGCCAGCAGTGGAAGTGGGACAGGGGAATATGGCTACACCTTC.